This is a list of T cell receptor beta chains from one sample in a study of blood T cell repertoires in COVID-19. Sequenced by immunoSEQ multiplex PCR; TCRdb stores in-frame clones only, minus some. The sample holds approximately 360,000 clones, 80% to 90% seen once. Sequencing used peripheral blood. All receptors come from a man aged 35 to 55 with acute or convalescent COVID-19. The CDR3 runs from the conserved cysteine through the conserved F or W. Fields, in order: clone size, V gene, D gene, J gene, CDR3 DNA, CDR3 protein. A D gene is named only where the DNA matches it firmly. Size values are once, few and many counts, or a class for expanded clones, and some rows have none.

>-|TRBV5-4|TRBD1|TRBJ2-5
TGTGCCAGCAGCTGGACAGGGGACTCAGAGACCCAGTACTTC
CASSWTGDSETQYF
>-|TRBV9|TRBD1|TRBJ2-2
TGTGCCAGCAGCGGCAGACAGGGGGGGACCGGGGAGCTGTTTTTT
CASSGRQGGTGELFF
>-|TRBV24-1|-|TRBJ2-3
TGTGCCACCCTCCCCTGCGCTATAGATACGCAGTATTTT
CATLPCAIDTQYF
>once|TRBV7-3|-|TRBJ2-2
TGTGCCAGCAGCACAACCCGGGACTCCAACACCGGGGAGCTGTTTTTT
CASSTTRDSNTGELFF
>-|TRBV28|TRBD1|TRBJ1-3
TGTGCCAGCAGTCCGCAGACAGGGGGTAACACCATATATTTT
CASSPQTGGNTIYF
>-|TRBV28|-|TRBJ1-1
TGTGCCAGCAGTCCCGTCTCCGGGAACACTGAAGCTTTCTTT
CASSPVSGNTEAFF
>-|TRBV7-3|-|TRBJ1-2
TGTGCCAGCAGCTTATGGGGGGGCATGGACTATGGCTACACCTTC
CASSLWGGMDYGYTF
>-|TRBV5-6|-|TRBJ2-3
TGTGCCAGCAGCTCCCCGGGATTCACAGATACGCAGTATTTT
CASSSPGFTDTQYF
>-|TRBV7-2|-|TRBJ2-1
TGTGCCAGCAGCTTAGCGGGGGGAACCACGTACAATGAGCAGTTCTTC
CASSLAGGTTYNEQFF
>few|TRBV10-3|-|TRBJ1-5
TGTGCCATCAGTGAGTCGGGGGGGCAGCCCCAGCATTTT
CAISESGGQPQHF
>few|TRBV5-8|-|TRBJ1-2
TGTGCCAGCAGCTTGTCCAGAAACTATGGCTACACCTTC
CASSLSRNYGYTF
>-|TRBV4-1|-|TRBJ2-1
TGCGCCAGCAGCCAAGTCCCAGCGGATGAGCAGTTCTTC
CASSQVPADEQFF
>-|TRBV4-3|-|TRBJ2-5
TGCGCCAGCAGCCAAGATAGGACGGGGTCCCAAGAGACCCAGTACTTC
CASSQDRTGSQETQYF
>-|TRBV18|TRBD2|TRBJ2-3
TGTGCCAGCTCGTCCCGCGGGGCTAGCGGGGGAATAATCACAGATACGCAGTATTTT
CASSSRGASGGIITDTQYF
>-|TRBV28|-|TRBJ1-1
TGTGCCAGCAGCGACAGCGATGAAGCTTTCTTT
CASSDSDEAFF
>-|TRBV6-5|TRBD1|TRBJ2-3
TGTGCCAGCAGCAGGGGACAGATTCGCACAGATACGCAGTATTTT
CASSRGQIRTDTQYF
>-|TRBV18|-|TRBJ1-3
TGTGCCAGCTCATCTACCCAGGACAAGGGGAACACCATATATTTT
CASSSTQDKGNTIYF
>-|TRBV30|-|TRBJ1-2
TGTGCCTGGAGTGCCCGACAGATCGGTGGCTACACCTTC
CAWSARQIGGYTF
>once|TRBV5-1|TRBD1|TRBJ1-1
TGCGCCAGCAGCGGTCACAGGGGCCCGAACACTGAAGCTTTCTTT
CASSGHRGPNTEAFF
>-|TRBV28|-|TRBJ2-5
TGTGCCAGCAGTTCACGTTCAGGTATCCAAGAGACCCAGTACTTC
CASSSRSGIQETQYF
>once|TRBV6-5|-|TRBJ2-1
TGTGCCAGCAACTCATTAGTAGTCTCCTACAATGAGCAGTTCTTC
CASNSLVVSYNEQFF
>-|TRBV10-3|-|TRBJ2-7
TGTGCCATCAGTGAGTTGACTTTCTCCTACGAGCAGTACTTC
CAISELTFSYEQYF
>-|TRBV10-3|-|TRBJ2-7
TGTGCCATCACGGCCGTCCGGGGTTACTACGAGCAGTACTTC
CAITAVRGYYEQYF
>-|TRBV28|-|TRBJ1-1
TGTGCCAGCAGTTTAGGAGGTTACAACACTGAAGCTTTCTTT
CASSLGGYNTEAFF
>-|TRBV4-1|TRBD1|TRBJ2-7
TGCGCCAGCAGCCAGATACCGGGACAGGGGGACTACGAGCAGTACTTC
CASSQIPGQGDYEQYF
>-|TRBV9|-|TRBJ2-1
TGTGCCAGCAGCGCGGGGGGCCCGGCGGGGGCCGTGGGGAATGAGCAGTTCTTC
CASSAGGPAGAVGNEQFF
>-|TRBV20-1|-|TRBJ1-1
TGCAGTGCCAGTGAGAGGGACACTGAAGCTTTCTTT
CSASERDTEAFF
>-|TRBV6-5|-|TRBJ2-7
TGTGCCAGCAGTCCGCCGGGGCCCTCAGACAGGAACTTC
CASSPPGPSDRNF
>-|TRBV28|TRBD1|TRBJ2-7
TGTGCCAGCAGCCGGGGACAGGGGAGCTACGAGCAGTACTTC
CASSRGQGSYEQYF
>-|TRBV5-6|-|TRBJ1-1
TGTGCCAGCAGCTTGGCCAAGGGGGTCGGCACTGAAGCTTTCTTT
CASSLAKGVGTEAFF
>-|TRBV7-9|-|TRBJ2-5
TGTGCCAGCAGCTTAGGGGGCTGGGGCGTAGGGACCCAGTACTTC
CASSLGGWGVGTQYF
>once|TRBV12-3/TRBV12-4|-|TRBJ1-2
TGTGCCAGCAGTTTCCGGGGGGCGCGAGGCTACACCTTC
CASSFRGARGYTF
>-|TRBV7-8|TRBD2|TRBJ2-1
TGTGCCAGCAGCTTATTTTTCTGGCTAGCGGGAACAACCAATGAGCAGTTCTTC
CASSLFFWLAGTTNEQFF
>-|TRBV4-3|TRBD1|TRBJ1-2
TGCGCCAGCAGCCAAGATCTGGGACAGGGACCACTTTATTATGGCTACACCTTC
CASSQDLGQGPLYYGYTF
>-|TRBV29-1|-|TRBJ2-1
TGCAGCGCAACAGGGTACAATGAGCAGTTCTTC
CSATGYNEQFF
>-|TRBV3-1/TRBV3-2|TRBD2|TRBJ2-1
TGTGCCAGCAGCCGGACTAGCGGGACAGGGAAAAAGTTCTTC
CASSRTSGTGKKFF
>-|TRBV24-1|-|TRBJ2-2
TGTGCCACCAGTGAATACAGGGAAAGAGCCGGGGAGCTGTTTTTT
CATSEYRERAGELFF
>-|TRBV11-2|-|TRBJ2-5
TGTGCCAGCAACCCGGGGGTGGGACTTGGAGAGACCCAGTACTTC
CASNPGVGLGETQYF
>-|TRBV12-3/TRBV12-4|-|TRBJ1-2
TGTGCCAGCGGGCAGGGGACGCACTATGGCTACACCTTC
CASGQGTHYGYTF
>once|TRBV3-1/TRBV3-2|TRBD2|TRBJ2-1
TGTGCCAGCAGCCGCCTAACTAGCGGGGCGCCTCTGCAGTTCTTC
CASSRLTSGAPLQFF
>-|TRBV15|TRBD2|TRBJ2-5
TGTGCCACCAGCCGGCCCGGGGGACTAGCGGGGGAGCAAGAGACCCAGTACTTC
CATSRPGGLAGEQETQYF
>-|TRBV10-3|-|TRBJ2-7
TGTGCCATCAGTGAGTCGTACCGTCTGGACAGCCCCCTAGTGTACCAGTACGAGCAGTACTTC
CAISESYRLDSPLVYQYEQYF
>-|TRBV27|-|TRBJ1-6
TGTGCCAGCAGTTTCAATATACCACTTCAGGGAGGTTCACCCCTCCACTTT
CASSFNIPLQGGSPLHF
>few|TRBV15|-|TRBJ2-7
TGTGCCACCAGCAGAGATAGGACTTCGAACGAGCAGTACTTC
CATSRDRTSNEQYF
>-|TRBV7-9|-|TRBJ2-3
TGTGCCAGCAGCTTAAGCGGAACAGATACGCAGTATTTT
CASSLSGTDTQYF
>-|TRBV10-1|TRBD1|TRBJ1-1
TGCGCCAGCAGTGAATCGACAGGGGAGACTGAAGCTTTCTTT
CASSESTGETEAFF
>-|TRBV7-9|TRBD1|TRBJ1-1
TGTGCCAGCAGCCCCGGTCCGGGACAGGGGGTGTGGGCTTTCTTT
CASSPGPGQGVWAFF
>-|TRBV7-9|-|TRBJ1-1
TGTGCCAGCAGCGATGCGGGCTGGGCGCCCCTGGAGAACACTGAAGCTTTCTTT
CASSDAGWAPLENTEAFF
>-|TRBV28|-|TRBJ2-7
TGTGCCAGCAGCAGCTTTCGGCGGGATACCTACGAGCAGTACTTC
CASSSFRRDTYEQYF
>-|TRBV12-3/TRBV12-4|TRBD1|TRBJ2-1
TGTGCCATCTATACAGGGGCATACAATGAGCAGTTCTTC
CAIYTGAYNEQFF
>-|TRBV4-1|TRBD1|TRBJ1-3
TGCGCCAGCAGCCAAGACCCGCAGGGGGCGGGAAACACCATATATTTT
CASSQDPQGAGNTIYF
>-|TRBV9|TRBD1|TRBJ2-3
TGTGCCAGCAGCGTGGGGACAGGGGCCACAGATACGCAGTATTTT
CASSVGTGATDTQYF
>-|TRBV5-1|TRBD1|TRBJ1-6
TGCGCCAGCAGCTTGAGCGCTCCAGGGGGATCGGCCCTCCACTTT
CASSLSAPGGSALHF
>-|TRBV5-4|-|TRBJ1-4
TGTGCCAGCAGCTTCCAGGGAAGGCCGTTTTTT
CASSFQGRPFF
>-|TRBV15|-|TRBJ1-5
TGTGCCACCAGCAGACGTAATAGCAATCAGCCCCAGCATTTT
CATSRRNSNQPQHF